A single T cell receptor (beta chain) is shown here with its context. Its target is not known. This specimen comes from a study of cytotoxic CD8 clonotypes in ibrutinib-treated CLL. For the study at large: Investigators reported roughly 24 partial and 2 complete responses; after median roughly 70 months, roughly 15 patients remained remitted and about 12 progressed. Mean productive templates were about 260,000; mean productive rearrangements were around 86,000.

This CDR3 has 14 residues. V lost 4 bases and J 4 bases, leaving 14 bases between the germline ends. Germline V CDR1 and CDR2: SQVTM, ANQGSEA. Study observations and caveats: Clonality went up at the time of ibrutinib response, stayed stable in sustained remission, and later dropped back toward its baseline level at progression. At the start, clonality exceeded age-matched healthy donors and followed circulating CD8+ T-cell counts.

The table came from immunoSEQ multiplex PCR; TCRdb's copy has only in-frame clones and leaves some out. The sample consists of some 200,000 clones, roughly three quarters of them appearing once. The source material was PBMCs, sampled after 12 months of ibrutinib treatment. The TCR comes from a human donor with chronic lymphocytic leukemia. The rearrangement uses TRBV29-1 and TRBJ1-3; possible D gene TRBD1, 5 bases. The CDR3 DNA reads TGCAGCGTTGGGACTCGGGGCTACGGAAACACCATATATTTT. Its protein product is CSVGTRGYGNTIYF.